This TCR beta chain was obtained from a study of blood T cell repertoires in COVID-19. TCRdb's copy holds only in-frame clones and misses some; the assay was immunoSEQ multiplex PCR. Among 300,000 to 400,000 clones listed, almost 90% were seen once. CDR3 length equals 17 residues. CDR1 and CDR2 (germline): SGDLS, YYNGEE. Trimming took 0 bases from V and 0 from J, leaving 15 bases between them. This receptor was identified in a woman in her 70s with COVID-19, enrolled during active disease. The chain combines TRBV9 with TRBJ1-1; D ambiguous. Sample: peripheral blood. In DNA, the CDR3 is TGTGCCAGCAGCGTAGCGGCAGAGGGCGAGTTGAACACTGAAGCTTTCTTT. It codes for CASSVAAEGELNTEAFF.